The 22 T cell receptor beta chains reported below all come from one sample, sequenced in a study of control samples from healthy donors and cancer patients. Libraries were prepared by immunoSEQ multiplex PCR; TCRdb keeps only in-frame clonotypes and omits some of them. The table lists about 130,000 clones, over 85% of them singletons. The sequenced sample consisted of blood. These receptors were obtained from a man between 18 and 35 years old in good health.

This clone was seen just once. This chain links TRBV2 with TRBJ1-2; no reliable D call. Germline assignment: CDR1 SNHLY and CDR2 FYNNEI. V lost 2 bases and J 2 bases, leaving 3 bases between the germline ends. The CDR3 has 12 amino acids. The CDR3 region has the DNA TGTGCCAGCAGTGAACAGAACTATGGCTACACCTTC. It translates to CASSEQNYGYTF.

A single count supports this clone. V gene TRBV10-1 combines with J gene TRBJ2-5; TRBD1 matches 10 bases. Germline assignment: CDR1 WNHNN and CDR2 SYGVQD (reference sequence). J lost 5 bases, V lost 9 bases, and 6 bases had no gene match. This CDR3 comprises 13 residues. CDR3 coding DNA: TGCGCCAGGCCGGACAGGGGGGACGAGACCCAGTACTTC. Residues: CARPDRGDETQYF.

The DNA for the CDR3 is TGTGCCAGCAGTACTACAGGGGGCGCCTACGAGCAGTACTTC. Protein sequence: CASSTTGGAYEQYF. The chain has TRBV6-5 and TRBJ2-7; 9 bases are shared with TRBD1. Germline V gives CDR1 MNHEY, CDR2 SVGAGI. The CDR3 runs 14 residues. The V gene end was trimmed by 5 bases and the J gene end by 2 bases; junction bases not matched to a gene: 4.

The J gene is TRBJ1-2, the V gene TRBV2; D possibly corresponds to TRBD1 (5 bases). The germline CDR1 and CDR2 sequences are SNHLY and FYNNEI. V shed 4 bases and J shed 7 bases, with 13 bases lying between them. The CDR3 loop spans 13 amino acids. The CDR3 bases are TGTGCCAGCAGTGCGGGACGGAGGATTGGCTACACCTTC. It yields the protein CASSAGRRIGYTF. The variable domain in full, completed from reference TRBV2 and TRBJ1-2, reads EPEVTQTPSHQVTQMGQEVILRCVPISNHLYFYWYRQILGQKVEFLVSFYNNEISEKSEIFDDQFSVERPDGSNFTLKIRSTKLEDSAMYFCASSAGRRIGYTFGSGTRLTVV.

V is TRBV6-5 and J is TRBJ1-2; 12 bases map to TRBD1. With V trimmed by 0 bases and J by 8 bases, 4 bases remained unmatched. Per the germline V gene, CDR1 is MNHEY and CDR2 is SVGAGI. This CDR3 comprises 15 residues. The CDR3 DNA sequence: TGTGCCAGCAGTTACTCTGGGGGACAGGGGGCCGGCTACACCTTC. As protein: CASSYSGGQGAGYTF.

This sequence joins TRBV2 and TRBJ1-5, with TRBD1 identical over 7 bases. The J segment lost 2 bases and the V segment lost 6 bases, leaving 4 bases of the junction unmatched. CDR1 is SNHLY and CDR2 is FYNNEI in the germline V gene. This CDR3 spans 14 amino acids. CDR3 in DNA: TGTGCCAGCAGGTTCCAGGGGGGCAATCAGCCCCAGCATTTT. This codes for CASRFQGGNQPQHF. Full variable domain (outside the CDR3, taken from reference TRBV2 and TRBJ1-5): EPEVTQTPSHQVTQMGQEVILRCVPISNHLYFYWYRQILGQKVEFLVSFYNNEISEKSEIFDDQFSVERPDGSNFTLKIRSTKLEDSAMYFCASRFQGGNQPQHFGDGTRLSIL.

As concerns this clone: This same CDR3 is encoded by further DNA sequences in the sample. V is TRBV20-1 and J is TRBJ1-5, with D maybe TRBD1 (6 bases). The CDR3 contains 14 residues. With 3 bases removed from V and 7 bases from J, the gap between germline ends came to 16 bases. Germline V gene data show CDR1 as DFQATT and CDR2 as SNEGSKA (reference sequence). The CDR3: CSASGGGRGQPQHF. In DNA, the CDR3 is TGCAGTGCTAGTGGTGGAGGGAGGGGGCAGCCCCAGCATTTT.

The rearrangement joins TRBV11-1 to TRBJ2-7; 10 nucleotides line up with TRBD2. The germline V gene has CDR1 SGHAT and CDR2 FQDESV (reference sequence). CDR3 length equals 15 residues. After removal of 6 bases from V and 3 bases from J, the junction contained 8 bases not matched to a gene. The CDR3 protein is CASSITSGKIYEQYF. The CDR3 DNA reads as TGTGCCAGCAGTATTACTAGCGGGAAAATCTACGAGCAGTACTTC.

The gene calls are TRBV7-9 and TRBJ1-4; tentative D call: TRBD1 (6 bases). The CDR3 is made up of 16 amino acids. Germline CDR1 and CDR2: SEHNR and FQNEAQ (reference sequence). The ends were cut back, 5 bases at V and 4 bases at J, with 17 bases in the middle. DNA of the CDR3: TGTGCCAGCAGCCCTCTCCGGGGGCTGAGTAATGAAAAACTGTTTTTT. Amino acid sequence: CASSPLRGLSNEKLFF.

The rearrangement links TRBV2 to TRBJ1-2; D call uncertain. Per the germline V gene, CDR1 is SNHLY and CDR2 is FYNNEI. This CDR3 is 14 amino acids long. V lost 10 bases and J 0 bases, leaving 15 bases between the germline ends. CDR3 in amino acids: CATSPDSTNYGYTF. Written as DNA, the CDR3 is TGTGCCACATCCCCGGACTCTACTAACTATGGCTACACCTTC.

CDR3 loop: CASSLTRGQPQHF. The CDR3 DNA is TGTGCCAGCAGCTTAACCCGGGGTCAGCCCCAGCATTTT. The genes are TRBV7-3 and TRBJ1-5; no reliable D call. V was clipped by 0 bases and J by 6 bases, with 6 bases between them. Looked up from germline, CDR1 is SGHTA and CDR2 is FQGTGA. This CDR3 is 13 amino acids long.

CDR3 protein: CASSLMGRRDEKLFF. In DNA, the CDR3 is TGCGCCAGCAGCTTGATGGGGAGGCGGGATGAAAAACTGTTTTTT. J is TRBJ1-4 and V is TRBV5-1, with D unclear. Deletions cut 1 base from V and 6 bases from J, with 13 bases between. This CDR3 is built from 15 residues. Germline V gene sequence: CDR1 SGHRS, CDR2 YFSETQ.

In this sample, this clone turned up once. This chain connects TRBV7-2 to TRBJ1-2, with D possibly matching TRBD1 (5 bases). V was pared by 1 base and J by 8 bases, with 14 bases between. Germline V gene data show CDR1 as SGHTA and CDR2 as FQGNSA. The CDR3 length is 14 residues. The CDR3 here is CASSLVGTPGGYTF. The CDR3 region has the DNA TGTGCCAGCAGCTTAGTCGGGACTCCAGGCGGCTACACCTTC.

The CDR3 spells CAWSLEGGNQPQHF. The CDR3 nucleotides read TGTGCCTGGAGTTTGGAAGGGGGTAACCAGCCCCAGCATTTT. The rearrangement uses TRBV30 and TRBJ1-5; D possibly corresponds to TRBD1 (6 bases). Germline V gene sequence: CDR1 GTSNPN, CDR2 SVGIG (reference sequence). The ends were cut back, 2 bases at V and 7 bases at J, with 15 bases in the middle. CDR3 length: 14 residues. The variable domain in full, with the rest retrieved from reference TRBV30 and TRBJ1-5, is SQTIHQWPATLVQPVGSPLSLECTVEGTSNPNLYWYRQAAGRGLQLLFYSVGIGQISSEVPQNLSASRPQDRQFILSSKKLLLSDSGFYLCAWSLEGGNQPQHFGDGTRLSIL.

The chain joins TRBV9 to TRBJ2-3; no firm D call. Trimming removed 2 bases from V and 8 bases from J, with 12 bases in between. The CDR3 extends over 13 amino acids. Germline CDR1 is SGDLS and CDR2 is YYNGEE. The DNA for the CDR3 is TGTGCCAGCAGCGTGGGCCAAGCAAGTACGCAGTATTTT. Protein: CASSVGQASTQYF.

The rearrangement joins TRBV14 to TRBJ1-1, with TRBD1 identical over 10 bases. This CDR3 has 14 residues. Germline V gives CDR1 SGHDN, CDR2 FVKESK. The ends lost 2 bases at V and 5 bases at J; junction bases unmatched: 2. CDR3: CASSQRDRGTEAFF. CDR3 bases: TGTGCCAGCAGCCAACGGGACAGGGGTACTGAAGCTTTCTTT.

This clone appeared a few times. The J gene is TRBJ1-5, the V gene TRBV9; D not resolved. This CDR3 spans 14 amino acids. From germline, CDR1 is SGDLS and CDR2 YYNGEE. V shed 3 bases and J shed 2 bases, with 9 bases lying between them. The CDR3 protein is CASSAYGGNQPQHF. The CDR3 DNA follows: TGTGCCAGCAGCGCCTACGGAGGCAATCAGCCCCAGCATTTT. The full variable domain, with the rest looked up from reference TRBV9 and TRBJ1-5, is DSGVTQTPKHLITATGQRVTLRCSPRSGDLSVYWYQQSLDQGLQFLIQYYNGEERAKGNILERFSAQQFPDLHSELNLSSLELGDSALYFCASSAYGGNQPQHFGDGTRLSIL.

V usage is TRBV6-5 and J usage is TRBJ2-4, with D maybe TRBD2 (6 bases). Trimming pared 6 bases from V and 8 bases from J, leaving 14 bases between. CDR3 length equals 13 residues. Germline CDR1 is MNHEY and CDR2 is SVGAGI. Written as DNA, the CDR3 is TGTGCCAGCAGCTTACTAGCAGGGTACATTCAGTACTTC. It codes for CASSLLAGYIQYF.

J is TRBJ2-3 and V is TRBV11-2; D is unresolved. V was cut by 5 bases and J by 1 base, with 13 bases left in between. Germline assignment: CDR1 SGHAT and CDR2 FQNNGV. The CDR3 is 15 amino acids. CDR3 DNA: TGTGCCAGCAGCATCCACCTCAGCGGCACAGATACGCAGTATTTT. Translated, it gives CASSIHLSGTDTQYF.

V gene TRBV5-4 combines with J gene TRBJ1-3; tentatively, D is TRBD1 (5 bases). The CDR3 contains 15 residues. In germline, CDR1 is SGHNT, CDR2 YYREEE (reference sequence). V was pared by 2 bases and J by 1 base, with 10 bases between. The CDR3 nucleotides read TGTGCCAGCAGCTTAGGGGCCGTATCTGGAAACACCATATATTTT. It encodes CASSLGAVSGNTIYF.

The genes are TRBV6-2 or TRBV6-3 and TRBJ2-7; D unresolved. V lost 0 bases and J 5 bases, leaving 11 bases between the germline ends. Looked up from germline, CDR1 is MNHEY and CDR2 is SVGEGT. The CDR3 contains 14 residues. The CDR3 spells CASSYSLSLDEQYF. The CDR3 coding sequence is TGTGCCAGCAGTTACTCGTTAAGCTTGGACGAGCAGTACTTC.

The rearrangement links TRBV7-3 to TRBJ2-7; D call uncertain. The CDR3 totals 11 residues. The germline V gene has CDR1 SGHTA and CDR2 FQGTGA. V was pared by 3 bases and J by 4 bases, with 4 bases between. CDR3 sequence: CASSFWYEQYF. CDR3 sequence (DNA): TGTGCCAGCAGCTTTTGGTACGAGCAGTACTTC.